Presented here are 30 T cell receptor beta chains from one specimen sequenced in a study of response to subunit inactivated influenza vaccine. TCRdb processed the RT-PCR reads anew with MiXCR; each CDR3 protein has one entry. The sample includes some 600,000 distinct CDR3 sequences, 14% seen only once; the top ten take less than 8.5%. The input for sequencing was PBMCs from blood, taken 14 to 15 days before vaccination. The receptors come from a man aged 45 to 65 who received an inactivated influenza vaccine.

This clonotype was seen once. The chain links TRBV18 to TRBJ2-3; TRBD2 agrees at 15 bases. The CDR3 is made up of 18 amino acids. J lost 6 bases, V lost 6 bases, and 13 bases had no gene match. CDR1 is KGHSH, CDR2 LQKENI, per germline. The CDR3 region has the DNA TGTGCCAGCTCGCCGGGACTAGCGGGAGGTAGGAAAATGGATACGCAGTATTTT. Residues: CASSPGLAGGRKMDTQYF.

The V gene is TRBV12-3 or TRBV12-4, the J gene TRBJ2-2; D is unclear. The CDR3 extends over 13 amino acids. The germline V and J ends were trimmed by 4 bases and 5 bases, with 8 bases remaining between them. CDR3 sequence: CASSYVFTGELFF. In DNA form, the CDR3 reads TGTGCCAGCAGTTACGTTTTTACCGGGGAGCTGTTTTTT.

The J gene is TRBJ2-7, the V gene TRBV28; 7 bases map to TRBD2. This CDR3 contains 13 residues. The trim removed 5 bases at V and 4 bases at J, leaving 5 bases unmatched. Looked up from germline, CDR1 is MDHEN and CDR2 is SYDVKM. CDR3 in amino acids: CASSPGLRYEQYF. The CDR3 bases are TGTGCCAGCAGTCCGGGACTACGATACGAGCAGTACTTC. Full variable domain (remainder filled in from reference TRBV28 and TRBJ2-7): DVKVTQSSRYLVKRTGEKVFLECVQDMDHENMFWYRQDPGLGLRLIYFSYDVKMKEKGDIPEGYSVSREKKERFSLILESASTNQTSMYLCASSPGLRYEQYFGPGTRLTVT.

This clonotype was observed a few times. The chain is built from TRBV12-3 or TRBV12-4 and TRBJ2-3; 9 nucleotides line up with TRBD2. The CDR3 is made up of 15 amino acids. The junction had 3 bases not matched to a gene; V was cut back by 1 base and J by 4 bases. The CDR3 sequence is CASSLGGRVADTQYF. CDR3 coding DNA: TGTGCCAGCAGTTTAGGCGGGAGGGTCGCAGATACGCAGTATTTT.

The chain is built from TRBV29-1 and TRBJ2-7; D uncertain. CDR1 SQVTM and CDR2 ANQGSEA come from the germline V gene. The CDR3 length is 11 residues. With 4 bases removed from V and 7 bases from J, the gap between germline ends came to 11 bases. In DNA, the CDR3 is TGCAGCGTTGGGGATGGGTGGGAGCAGTACTTC. This gives the protein CSVGDGWEQYF.

The rearrangement links TRBV7-2 to TRBJ2-3, with 7 bases lining up with TRBD2. CDR1 is SGHTA and CDR2 is FQGNSA in the germline V gene. With 4 bases clipped from V and 2 bases from J, the junction kept 9 bases outside the gene matches. The CDR3 has 16 residues. The DNA of the CDR3 is TGTGCCAGCAGCTCCGTAGCGGGTATTAACACAGATACGCAGTATTTT. Its protein product is CASSSVAGINTDTQYF.

This clonotype has only a few counts. V and J are TRBV28 and TRBJ1-1, with 8 bases identical to TRBD1. V lost 4 bases to trimming and J lost 4 bases; unmatched junction nucleotides: 5. The CDR3 runs to 14 residues. CDR1 is MDHEN and CDR2 is SYDVKM in the germline V gene. Here the CDR3 reads CASSWGDRPTEAFF. In DNA, the CDR3 is TGTGCCAGCAGTTGGGGGGACAGGCCCACTGAAGCTTTCTTT.

The table lists this clonotype with a few counts. The chain uses TRBV29-1 and TRBJ2-3; D is possibly TRBD2 (6 bases). The CDR3 is made up of 15 amino acids. V was pared by 6 bases and J by 0 bases, with 16 bases between. Looked up from germline, CDR1 is SQVTM and CDR2 is ANQGSEA. The CDR3 DNA follows: TGCAGCGTCGCCGAGGGAGGAATTAGCACAGATACGCAGTATTTT. Its protein product is CSVAEGGISTDTQYF.

The V gene is TRBV6-1, the J gene TRBJ2-7, with 9 bases matching TRBD2. The CDR3 extends over 14 amino acids. The germline gives CDR1 MNHNS, CDR2 SASEGT. V was pared by 6 bases and J by 4 bases, with 7 bases of the junction left unmatched. This CDR3 is CASSRLAAQYEQYF. In nucleotides, the CDR3 is TGTGCCAGCAGCCGACTAGCGGCTCAGTACGAGCAGTACTTC.

This chain joins TRBV29-1 and TRBJ2-3, with D unresolved. The V and J ends lost 4 bases and 3 bases respectively, with 11 bases between them. The CDR3 spans 13 residues. Germline CDR1 reads SQVTM; CDR2 reads ANQGSEA. CDR3 nucleotide sequence: TGCAGCGTTGTGCGGAGCCCTACAGATACGCAGTATTTT. Its protein is CSVVRSPTDTQYF.

This clonotype was recorded at least ten times. The rearrangement uses TRBV5-1 and TRBJ2-7, with 7 bases matching TRBD1. Germline V gene sequence: CDR1 SGHRS, CDR2 YFSETQ. Trimming cost V 3 bases and J 2 bases; bases outside gene matches: 8. The CDR3 extends over 15 amino acids. CDR3 nucleotide sequence: TGCGCCAGCAGCTCGACCAACAGGGGAACCTACGAGCAGTACTTC. The encoded protein is CASSSTNRGTYEQYF.

The chain uses TRBV6-2 or TRBV6-3 and TRBJ1-2; tentative D call: TRBD1 (6 bases). V lost 6 bases, J lost 4 bases, and 15 bases lay in between. The CDR3 extends over 14 amino acids. Germline-derived CDR1 and CDR2 are MNHEY and SVGEGT. Here the CDR3 reads CASRLQGIGYGYTF. DNA of the CDR3: TGTGCCAGCAGACTACAGGGAATTGGCTATGGCTACACCTTC.

V gene TRBV5-4 combines with J gene TRBJ2-1; 9 nucleotides match TRBD2. V shed 2 bases and J 8 bases; nucleotides not matched to a gene: 20. The CDR3 is 19 amino acids. CDR1 is SGHNT and CDR2 is YYREEE in the germline V gene (reference sequence). The CDR3 DNA is TGTGCCAGCAGCTTACAGAACCGTTTGGCGGGGGGGCCCAGGGATGAGCAGTTCTTC. This translates into CASSLQNRLAGGPRDEQFF.

V usage is TRBV4-1 and J usage is TRBJ2-2; the D gene is possibly TRBD1 (7 bases). V lost 1 base to trimming and J lost 6 bases, with 15 bases between them. CDR1 is MGHRA and CDR2 is YSYEKL in the germline V gene. The CDR3 runs 16 residues. CDR3 amino acids: CASSQVEGAGSGELFF. The CDR3 DNA reads as TGCGCCAGCAGCCAAGTTGAGGGGGCGGGATCCGGGGAGCTGTTTTTT.

This clonotype was recorded a few times. This sequence joins TRBV7-2 and TRBJ2-1; 9 bases agree with TRBD1. From germline, CDR1 is SGHTA and CDR2 FQGNSA. The CDR3 extends over 15 amino acids. Unmatched junction bases numbered 18, after V lost 11 bases and J lost 10 bases. In DNA, the CDR3 is TGTGCCTCCCGAGGGGGGGGACAGGGTGCGTGGGAGCAGTTCTTC. Amino acid sequence: CASRGGGQGAWEQFF.

This clonotype was recorded many times. The chain uses TRBV29-1 and TRBJ2-5, with 8 bases fitting TRBD1. The CDR3 totals 15 residues. The V and J ends lost 4 bases and 5 bases, in that order; junction bases with no gene match: 12. Germline V lookup: CDR1 SQVTM, CDR2 ANQGSEA. CDR3 residues: CSVGTGQGAGETQYF. CDR3 bases: TGCAGCGTTGGAACGGGTCAGGGGGCTGGGGAGACCCAGTACTTC.

CDR3 nucleotides: TGTGCCAGCAGCCTTCTAGGAAGCACTGAAGCTTTCTTT. Translated, it gives CASSLLGSTEAFF. The V call is TRBV12-3 or TRBV12-4, the J call TRBJ1-1; the D is unclear. Trimming took 6 bases from V and 4 from J, leaving 12 bases between them. The CDR3 has 13 amino acids.

The CDR3 protein is CAMLFRDTGELFF. The CDR3 DNA follows: TGTGCCATGTTATTCAGGGACACCGGGGAGCTGTTTTTT. The rearrangement joins TRBV6-1 to TRBJ2-2; possible D gene TRBD1, 5 bases. Trimming removed 10 bases from V and 3 bases from J, with 12 bases in between. The CDR3 totals 13 residues. The V gene's germline CDR1 is MNHNS and CDR2 SASEGT.

The chain joins TRBV29-1 to TRBJ2-4; TRBD1 is a possible D gene (6 bases). V dropped 7 bases and J dropped 1 base, with 14 bases sitting between them. This CDR3 contains 14 residues. Germline assignment: CDR1 SQVTM and CDR2 ANQGSEA. The CDR3 DNA reads TGCAGCGCTGTCCTGGGGGCGGCCAAAAACATTCAGTACTTC. The encoded protein is CSAVLGAAKNIQYF. The whole variable domain, remainder taken from reference TRBV29-1 and TRBJ2-4, is SAVISQKPSRDICQRGTSLTIQCQVDSQVTMMFWYRQQPGQSLTLIATANQGSEATYESGFVIDKFPISRPNLTFSTLTVSNMSPEDSSIYLCSAVLGAAKNIQYFGAGTRLSVL.

This clonotype was observed a few times. The chain uses TRBV5-1 and TRBJ2-7, with 7 bases fitting TRBD1. The CDR3 extends over 16 amino acids. CDR1 and CDR2 (germline): SGHRS, YFSETQ. J gave up 6 bases and V 1 base, and 13 bases lay outside the gene matches. This chain's CDR3 is CASSLTNRGPSGEQYF. The CDR3 DNA is TGCGCCAGCAGCTTGACTAACAGGGGACCATCGGGCGAGCAGTACTTC.

The genes are TRBV12-3 or TRBV12-4 and TRBJ2-1, with TRBD1 identical over 8 bases. The CDR3 extends over 14 amino acids. V lost 5 bases to trimming and J lost 6 bases; unmatched junction nucleotides: 6. CDR3 sequence: CASSNRGLGNEQFF. CDR3 in DNA: TGTGCCAGCAGTAACAGGGGGTTGGGCAATGAGCAGTTCTTC.

Many counts were recorded for this clonotype. The chain couples TRBV29-1 to TRBJ2-3, with D possibly matching TRBD2 (5 bases). CDR1 SQVTM and CDR2 ANQGSEA come from the germline V gene. The CDR3 contains 12 residues. V lost 2 bases and J 4 bases, leaving 7 bases between the germline ends. The CDR3 DNA is TGCAGCGTTGAACGGGGTTCAGATACGCAGTATTTT. Protein sequence: CSVERGSDTQYF.

In this sample, this clonotype turned up many times. The J gene is TRBJ1-1, the V gene TRBV11-2; perhaps TRBD1 as D (5 bases). Germline loops: CDR1 SGHAT, CDR2 FQNNGV. The germline V and J ends were trimmed by 5 bases and 5 bases, with 15 bases remaining between them. The CDR3 spans 14 residues. The CDR3 bases are TGTGCCAGCAGCCCCGGGAGGGGTGGGACTGAAGCTTTCTTT. Residues: CASSPGRGGTEAFF.

This clonotype turned up a few times. The chain couples TRBV20-1 to TRBJ2-1; TRBD2 agrees at 10 bases. Germline V gene data show CDR1 as DFQATT and CDR2 as SNEGSKA (reference sequence). With 7 bases clipped from V and 4 bases from J, the junction kept 16 bases outside the gene matches. The CDR3 spans 17 residues. CDR3 amino acids: CSESLAGGPRGYNEQFF. Written as DNA, the CDR3 is TGCAGTGAGTCGTTAGCGGGGGGCCCCAGGGGATACAATGAGCAGTTCTTC.

V gene TRBV20-1 combines with J gene TRBJ1-5, with TRBD1 as a possible D gene (6 bases). V gave up 3 bases and J gave up 1 base, with 16 bases separating them. The CDR3 extends over 16 amino acids. Germline CDR1 reads DFQATT; CDR2 reads SNEGSKA (reference sequence). The CDR3 DNA is TGCAGTGCTAGGCGGGGGGGGGCCTTAAGCAATCAGCCCCAGCATTTT. It is translated as CSARRGGALSNQPQHF.

V is TRBV15 and J is TRBJ1-6, with D possibly being TRBD1 (5 bases). Trimming stripped 0 bases from V and 3 bases from J, with 12 bases between. Germline CDR1 is LNHNV and CDR2 is YYDKDF (reference sequence). This CDR3 spans 17 amino acids. The CDR3: CATSRDLQGVYNSPLHF. CDR3 nucleotides: TGTGCCACCAGCAGAGATCTTCAGGGCGTCTATAATTCACCCCTCCACTTT.

This clonotype was seen repeatedly, ten times or more. This rearrangement joins TRBV12-3 or TRBV12-4 to TRBJ2-1; TRBD1 agrees at 9 bases. V shed 3 bases, J shed 8 bases, and the junction held 11 bases outside the gene matches. The CDR3 has 16 residues. CDR3 residues: CASSLVGTGSGDEQFF. The DNA of the CDR3 is TGTGCCAGCAGTTTGGTGGGGACAGGGTCAGGGGATGAGCAGTTCTTC.

CDR3 residues: CASSQRGQHSNQPQHF. The CDR3, as DNA: TGTGCCAGCTCACAACGGGGACAGCATAGCAATCAGCCCCAGCATTTT. The rearrangement joins TRBV18 to TRBJ1-5; 7 bases fit TRBD1. Germline V gives CDR1 KGHSH, CDR2 LQKENI. V dropped 4 bases and J dropped 0; count of bases not matched to a gene: 6. CDR3 length: 16 amino acids.

J is TRBJ2-3 and V is TRBV28, with TRBD2 identical over 11 bases. The CDR3 contains 19 residues. Germline-derived CDR1 and CDR2 are MDHEN and SYDVKM. V lost 5 bases and J lost 0; bases outside the gene matches: 13. CDR3 DNA sequence: TGTGCCAGCAGTCCGCCGTTTAGCGGGGGGGCCTCTAGCACAGATACGCAGTATTTT. Encoded protein: CASSPPFSGGASSTDTQYF.

The V call is TRBV28, the J call TRBJ2-1; a possible D gene is TRBD2 (5 bases). V lost 7 bases and J 5 bases, leaving 12 bases between the germline ends. The CDR3 runs 13 residues. CDR1 MDHEN and CDR2 SYDVKM come from the germline V gene. The CDR3 region has the DNA TGTGCCAGCACCAGCGGCCCAAACAATGAGCAGTTCTTC. The encoded protein is CASTSGPNNEQFF.